This T cell receptor (beta chain) was identified during a study of cytomegalovirus exposure and HLA in healthy donors. Study conclusions and caveats: Several V segments, TRBV6-2 and TRBV6-3 among them, could not be told apart and were dropped. A later analysis linked a missense DCLRE1C variant to TCR beta V- and J-gene trimming.

13 Jbeta primers and 60 Vbeta primers were used for the PCR. Measured with immunoSEQ multiplex PCR; TCRdb has only the in-frame clones, and not every one. The profile shows under 200,000 clones, roughly 82% of them singletons. Trimming took 8 bases from V and 3 from J; bases not matched to a gene: 4. In germline, CDR1 is SGHVS, CDR2 FQNEAQ. The CDR3 totals 13 residues. As concerns this clone: Its specificity is unknown.

J is TRBJ2-1 and V is TRBV7-8, with TRBD1 matching 7 bases. The sample consisted of PBMCs. The clonotype comes from a woman aged 50 to 60 in good health and CMV-seropositive. The CDR3 spells CASGWDSYNEQFF. In DNA, the CDR3 is TGTGCCAGCGGCTGGGACAGCTACAATGAGCAGTTCTTC.